The present T cell receptor (beta chain) was sequenced within a study of OX40 agonist ivuxolimab in advanced cancers. Enrollment shut out patients with autoimmune disease history or systemic immunosuppression. Generated by immunoSEQ multiplex PCR, the TCRdb table keeps only in-frame clones and is missing some. The table shows 87,000 or so clones, with 70% to 85% occurring only once. This specimen consisted of CD4+ or CD8+ T cells sorted from blood, obtained in a trial of the OX40 agonist ivuxolimab. The sequence derives from an adult with an advanced solid tumor such as melanoma, head and neck, liver or kidney cancer.

CDR3 bases: TGTGCCAGTTCCCGGGGCCGCCGCGAGCAGTACTTC. It codes for CASSRGRREQYF. The chain recombines TRBV2 with TRBJ2-7, with D perhaps assigned TRBD1 or TRBD2 (5 bases each). In germline, CDR1 is SNHLY, CDR2 FYNNEI. The CDR3 spans 12 residues. V lost 9 bases, J lost 6 bases, and 15 bases lay in between.